Shown below are 8 T cell receptor beta chains from a single sample sequenced in a study of cytomegalovirus exposure and HLA in healthy donors. The primer mix had 60 Vbeta and 13 Jbeta primers. Assay: immunoSEQ multiplex PCR; the TCRdb copy retains only in-frame clones and omits some. The data hold 150,000 to 200,000 clones, with approximately 62% observed a single time. The sequenced material came from PBMCs. All receptors derive from a man in his fifties or sixties in good health and CMV-seronegative.

The V gene is TRBV6-5, the J gene TRBJ1-5; 8 bases match TRBD1. The trim removed 0 bases at V and 6 bases at J, leaving 1 base unmatched. The CDR3 is made up of 14 amino acids. CDR1 MNHEY and CDR2 SVGAGI come from the germline V gene. The CDR3 DNA reads TGTGCCAGCAGTTACTCGACAGGGGCTCAGCCCCAGCATTTT. Protein sequence: CASSYSTGAQPQHF.

This clone was seen a handful of times. The chain has TRBV5-6 and TRBJ2-7; 8 positions agree with TRBD1. There are 16 residues in the CDR3. V lost 2 bases to trimming and J lost 0 bases; unmatched junction nucleotides: 7. Germline V gene data show CDR1 as SGHDT and CDR2 as YYEEEE. CDR3 sequence (DNA): TGTGCCAGCAGCTTTAATTGGGGACAGGTCTCCTACGAGCAGTACTTC. Protein sequence: CASSFNWGQVSYEQYF.

The chain uses TRBV4-2 and TRBJ2-7; TRBD2 is a possible D gene (6 bases). V was cut by 1 base and J by 9 bases, with 19 bases left in between. The germline gives CDR1 LGHNA, CDR2 YNFKEQ. There are 15 residues in the CDR3. This CDR3 is CASSQGGDVEVRQYF. As DNA, the CDR3 is TGTGCCAGCAGCCAAGGCGGGGATGTAGAAGTGCGGCAGTACTTC.

As regards this clone: At one end, the junction sequence differs from germline, possibly due to a read error. The V call is TRBV27, the J call TRBJ2-3, with D possibly TRBD1 on 6 matching bases. Germline lookup yields CDR1 MNHEY and CDR2 SMNVEV (reference sequence). The CDR3 contains 16 residues. This CDR3 is CASSFSYSGGTDTQYF. The CDR3 DNA reads as TGTGCCAGCAGTTTTAGTTATAGTGGGGGCACGGATACGCAGTATTTT.

The CDR3 DNA follows: TGTGCCAGCAGTTCAACAGGGGAAGGCTACACCTTC. Translated: CASSSTGEGYTF. V usage is TRBV27 and J usage is TRBJ1-2; 7 nucleotides align to TRBD1. The CDR3 runs 12 residues. Losses at the gene ends were 4 bases for V and 8 bases for J; bases not matched to a gene: 4. Per germline, CDR1 MNHEY and CDR2 SMNVEV (reference sequence).

The chain is built from TRBV5-4 and TRBJ2-3; 12 nucleotides match TRBD2. The length of the CDR3 is 16 residues. With V trimmed by 5 bases and J by 0 bases, 4 bases remained unmatched. Germline CDR1 is SGHNT and CDR2 is YYREEE (reference sequence). This CDR3 is CASRRTSGISTDTQYF. The CDR3 DNA sequence: TGTGCCAGCAGGCGGACTAGCGGGATTAGCACAGATACGCAGTATTTT.

The chain has TRBV29-1 and TRBJ1-2, with TRBD1 matching over 11 bases. V shed 0 bases, J shed 4 bases, and the junction held 4 bases outside the gene matches. The CDR3 is made up of 15 amino acids. Germline V gives CDR1 SQVTM, CDR2 ANQGSEA. The CDR3 protein is CSVEDGQGAVYGYTF. CDR3 DNA: TGCAGCGTTGAAGATGGACAGGGGGCGGTCTATGGCTACACCTTC. The full variable domain, in which reference TRBV29-1 and TRBJ1-2 provide the parts outside the CDR3, is SAVISQKPSRDICQRGTSLTIQCQVDSQVTMMFWYRQQPGQSLTLIATANQGSEATYESGFVIDKFPISRPNLTFSTLTVSNMSPEDSSIYLCSVEDGQGAVYGYTFGSGTRLTVV.

The chain has TRBV4-1 and TRBJ2-1; D not resolved. V was shortened by 2 bases and J by 8 bases, with 4 bases between the two germline ends. CDR3 length: 11 residues. Per germline, CDR1 MGHRA and CDR2 YSYEKL. CDR3 sequence reads: CASSQSDEQFF. Written as DNA, the CDR3 is TGCGCCAGCAGCCAATCGGATGAGCAGTTCTTC.